The clone carrying this TCR beta chain was seen a few times. What it binds is unknown. As for treatment: roughly ten-day PBMC culture with coronavirus spike peptide pools or control peptides (ViraFEST assay). This specimen belongs to a study of vaccination and CD4 T cells after COVID-19. Germline V lookup: CDR1 DFQATT, CDR2 SNEGSKA (reference sequence). V lost 5 bases, J lost 4 bases, and 16 bases stayed unmatched. This CDR3 contains 17 residues. Sequenced with the Oncomine TCR Beta short-read assay was DNA taken from cultured CD4+ T cells. TCRdb used MiXCR to reprocess the PCR reads, holding one entry per CDR3 protein. The sample lists 16,000 or so distinct CDR3 sequences; under 65% were seen once.

The TCR sequence derives from a human donor who had recovered from COVID-19. Sequences were derived from CD4+ T cells from blood, cultured in vitro, sampled before SARS-CoV-2 vaccination. The chain joins TRBV20-1 to TRBJ1-2; 10 bases map to TRBD1. CDR3 nucleotide sequence: TGCAGTGCTCTTTCCTTCCAAACGACAGGGGGCAGCTATGGCTACACCTTC. It yields the protein CSALSFQTTGGSYGYTF.